These 16 T cell receptor beta chains were sequenced from one sample in a study of blood T cell repertoires in COVID-19. Some clones are missing from TCRdb's copy, which holds only in-frame ones; the method was immunoSEQ multiplex PCR. The sample lists about 120,000 clones, about 83% occurring once. Sequenced sample: PBMCs or T cells enriched from blood (not recorded which). These receptors were obtained from a woman in her twenties or thirties who had recovered from COVID-19.

The chain uses TRBV28 and TRBJ1-5; 8 bases agree with TRBD1. CDR1 MDHEN and CDR2 SYDVKM come from the germline V gene. The CDR3 extends over 13 amino acids. The V gene end was trimmed by 6 bases and the J gene end by 2 bases; junction bases not matched to a gene: 0. CDR3 sequence (DNA): TGTGCCAGCAGGACAGGGGGCAATCAGCCCCAGCATTTT. This codes for CASRTGGNQPQHF.

The chain is built from TRBV2 and TRBJ1-5, with 7 bases aligning to TRBD1. V trimming: 8 bases; J trimming: 4 bases; junction bases outside the gene matches: 11. This CDR3 has 15 amino acids. Germline values: CDR1 SNHLY, CDR2 FYNNEI. The CDR3 is CASARGGQVNQPQHF. CDR3 bases: TGTGCCAGCGCCCGAGGAGGACAGGTAAATCAGCCCCAGCATTTT.

DNA of the CDR3: TGTGCCAGCAGCTTTCCCGCAGAAAACTATGGCTACACCTTC. Its translation: CASSFPAENYGYTF. This chain connects TRBV5-5 to TRBJ1-2; D gene uncertain. This CDR3 has 14 residues. The V and J ends lost 2 bases and 2 bases respectively, with 10 bases between them. Germline CDR1 is SGHKS and CDR2 is YYEKEE (reference sequence).

This clone was seen only a few times. The V call is TRBV6-2 or TRBV6-3, the J call TRBJ2-6; TRBD1 agrees at 8 bases. The CDR3 extends over 15 amino acids. The junction had 0 bases not matched to a gene; V was cut back by 4 bases and J by 1 base. CDR1 is MNHEY and CDR2 is SVGEGT in the germline V gene. The CDR3 reads CASSWTGSGANVLTF. The CDR3 nucleotides read TGTGCCAGCAGTTGGACAGGGTCTGGGGCCAACGTCCTGACTTTC.

The V gene is TRBV4-1, the J gene TRBJ1-2; 8 bases line up with TRBD1. The V and J ends lost 0 bases and 4 bases, in that order; junction bases with no gene match: 7. There are 16 residues in the CDR3. The germline V gene encodes CDR1 MGHRA and CDR2 YSYEKL. CDR3 bases: TGCGCCAGCAGCCAAGATGCCGCAGGGGGCGGCTATGGCTACACCTTC. It specifies CASSQDAAGGGYGYTF.

The V and J genes are TRBV27 and TRBJ2-1, with TRBD2 matching 9 bases. V dropped 4 bases and J dropped 4; count of bases not matched to a gene: 11. The CDR3 has 17 residues. Germline V lookup: CDR1 MNHEY, CDR2 SMNVEV (reference sequence). Here the CDR3 reads CASSSPYSGSRYNEQFF. CDR3 sequence (DNA): TGTGCCAGCAGTTCACCCTATAGCGGGAGTAGGTACAATGAGCAGTTCTTC.

V usage is TRBV19 and J usage is TRBJ1-5; 7 bases match TRBD1. The CDR3 totals 17 residues. CDR1 and CDR2 from the germline V gene are LNHDA and SQIVND (reference sequence). V lost 7 bases and J lost 3; bases outside the gene matches: 15. This CDR3 is CASMVPTGYGDNQPQHF. In DNA, the CDR3 is TGTGCCAGTATGGTTCCGACAGGGTACGGGGACAATCAGCCCCAGCATTTT. Combining the CDR3 with reference TRBV19 and TRBJ1-5 gives the whole variable domain DGGITQSPKYLFRKEGQNVTLSCEQNLNHDAMYWYRQDPGQGLRLIYYSQIVNDFQKGDIAEGYSVSREKKESFPLTVTSAQKNPTAFYLCASMVPTGYGDNQPQHFGDGTRLSIL.

The chain links TRBV11-3 to TRBJ2-1, with D possibly matching TRBD2 (7 bases). V lost 5 bases and J lost 8, with 19 bases in between. Germline V gene lookup returns CDR1 SGHNT and CDR2 YENEEA. The CDR3 consists of 15 residues. In DNA, the CDR3 is TGTGCCAGCAGCCAGCGGGTCGGGGGGCGGTATGAGCAGTTCTTC. Residues: CASSQRVGGRYEQFF. The full variable domain, its missing parts supplied by reference TRBV11-3 and TRBJ2-1, is EAGVVQSPRYKIIEKKQPVAFWCNPISGHNTLYWYLQNLGQGPELLIRYENEEAVDDSQLPKDRFSAERLKGVDSTLKIQPAELGDSAVYLCASSQRVGGRYEQFFGPGTRLTVL.

This chain uses TRBV5-4 with TRBJ2-1; tentative D call: TRBD2 (5 bases). Per the germline V gene, CDR1 is SGHNT and CDR2 is YYREEE (reference sequence). This CDR3 spans 16 amino acids. V was shortened by 1 base and J by 0 bases, with 11 bases between the two germline ends. The CDR3 is CASSLSTRVSYNEQFF. The CDR3 DNA sequence: TGTGCCAGCAGCTTGTCTACGAGGGTCTCCTACAATGAGCAGTTCTTC. The complete variable domain, with remaining parts taken from reference TRBV5-4 and TRBJ2-1, reads ETGVTQSPTHLIKTRGQQVTLRCSSQSGHNTVSWYQQALGQGPQFIFQYYREEENGRGNFPPRFSGLQFPNYSSELNVNALELDDSALYLCASSLSTRVSYNEQFFGPGTRLTVL.

This chain connects TRBV5-5 to TRBJ2-7, with a weak D call TRBD1 (5 bases). V lost 0 bases to trimming and J lost 0 bases, with 10 bases between them. The CDR3 is 15 amino acids. CDR1 is SGHKS and CDR2 is YYEKEE in the germline V gene (reference sequence). CDR3 in amino acids: CASSLGGRDSYEQYF. The DNA for the CDR3 is TGTGCCAGCAGCTTGGGGGGCAGGGACTCCTACGAGCAGTACTTC.

The chain couples TRBV29-1 to TRBJ1-1; D unresolved. V shed 4 bases and J shed 4 bases, with 10 bases lying between them. Germline values: CDR1 SQVTM, CDR2 ANQGSEA. This CDR3 region has 12 residues. CDR3: CSVVDGSTEAFF. In DNA form, the CDR3 reads TGCAGCGTTGTCGACGGGAGCACTGAAGCTTTCTTT.

This clone has ten or more counts. The V and J genes are TRBV5-1 and TRBJ1-1; 7 positions match TRBD1. V lost 3 bases, J lost 2 bases, and 4 bases stayed unmatched. Looked up from germline, CDR1 is SGHRS and CDR2 is YFSETQ. The CDR3 has 14 residues. The CDR3 bases are TGCGCCAGCAGCTCGGGACAGCCTAACACTGAAGCTTTCTTT. Translation: CASSSGQPNTEAFF.

This clone was picked up a small number of times. V and J are TRBV7-6 and TRBJ1-6, with D perhaps matching TRBD1 (6 bases). Trimming removed 1 base at V and 7 bases at J, with 17 bases between. The CDR3 has 17 amino acids. Germline assignment: CDR1 SGHVS and CDR2 FNYEAQ. The DNA for the CDR3 is TGTGCCAGCAGCTTAGGAGGGACAACAGTTTACAATTCACCCCTCCACTTT. Translated, it gives CASSLGGTTVYNSPLHF.

The V gene is TRBV6-5, the J gene TRBJ1-1; 8 nucleotides align to TRBD1. The CDR3 runs 14 residues. V lost 2 bases and J lost 6; bases outside the gene matches: 5. Germline values: CDR1 MNHEY, CDR2 SVGAGI. CDR3 residues: CASSYAGGSAEAFF. The CDR3 coding sequence is TGTGCCAGCAGTTACGCAGGGGGCAGCGCTGAAGCTTTCTTT.

The chain uses TRBV18 and TRBJ2-5; D is unresolved. V gave up 1 base and J gave up 3 bases, with 9 bases separating them. This CDR3 is 14 amino acids long. CDR1 is KGHSH and CDR2 is LQKENI in the germline V gene. This CDR3 reads CASSPLEPKETQYF. The CDR3 DNA reads as TGTGCCAGCTCACCACTCGAGCCGAAAGAGACCCAGTACTTC. The full variable domain, in which reference TRBV18 and TRBJ2-5 provide the parts outside the CDR3, is NAGVMQNPRHLVRRRGQEARLRCSPMKGHSHVYWYRQLPEEGLKFMVYLQKENIIDESGMPKERFSAEFPKEGPSILRIQQVVRGDSAAYFCASSPLEPKETQYFGPGTRLLVL.

CDR3 coding DNA: TGCGCCAGCAGCCAAGATTGGGTAGCGGGAGTGGCCGAAGAGACCCAGTACTTC. It specifies CASSQDWVAGVAEETQYF. The chain employs TRBV4-3 and TRBJ2-5; the match to TRBD2 covers 9 bases. CDR1 LGHNA and CDR2 YSLEER come from the germline V gene. The CDR3 loop spans 18 amino acids. V dropped 0 bases and J dropped 3; count of bases not matched to a gene: 11.